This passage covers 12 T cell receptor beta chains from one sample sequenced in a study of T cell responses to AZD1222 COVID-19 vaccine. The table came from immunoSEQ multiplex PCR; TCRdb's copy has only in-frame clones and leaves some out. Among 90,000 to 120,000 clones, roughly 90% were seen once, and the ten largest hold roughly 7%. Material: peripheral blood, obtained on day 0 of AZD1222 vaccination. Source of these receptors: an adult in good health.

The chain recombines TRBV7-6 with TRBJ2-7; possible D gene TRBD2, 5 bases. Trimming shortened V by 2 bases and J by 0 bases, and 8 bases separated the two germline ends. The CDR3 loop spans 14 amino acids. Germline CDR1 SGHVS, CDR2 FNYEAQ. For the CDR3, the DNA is TGTGCCAGCAGCTTACTAGCCACCTCCTACGAGCAGTACTTC. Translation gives CASSLLATSYEQYF.

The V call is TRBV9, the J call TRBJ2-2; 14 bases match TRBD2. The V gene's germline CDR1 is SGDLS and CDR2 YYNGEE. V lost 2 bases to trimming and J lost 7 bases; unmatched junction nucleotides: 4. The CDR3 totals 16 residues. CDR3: CASSVGLAGEGGELFF. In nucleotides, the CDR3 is TGTGCCAGCAGCGTGGGACTAGCGGGAGAGGGCGGGGAGCTGTTTTTT.

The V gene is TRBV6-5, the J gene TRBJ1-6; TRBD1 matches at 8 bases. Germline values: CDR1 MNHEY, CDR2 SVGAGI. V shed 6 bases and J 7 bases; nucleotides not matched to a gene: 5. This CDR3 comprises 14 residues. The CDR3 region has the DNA TGTGCCAGCAGGGCGACAGGGGACAATTCACCCCTCCACTTT. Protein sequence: CASRATGDNSPLHF.

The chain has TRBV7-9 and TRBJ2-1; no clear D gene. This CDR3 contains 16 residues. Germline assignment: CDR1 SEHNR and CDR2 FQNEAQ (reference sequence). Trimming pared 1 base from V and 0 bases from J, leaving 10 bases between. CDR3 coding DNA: TGTGCCAGCAGCTTAGAACAACGGAGCTCCTACAATGAGCAGTTCTTC. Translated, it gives CASSLEQRSSYNEQFF.

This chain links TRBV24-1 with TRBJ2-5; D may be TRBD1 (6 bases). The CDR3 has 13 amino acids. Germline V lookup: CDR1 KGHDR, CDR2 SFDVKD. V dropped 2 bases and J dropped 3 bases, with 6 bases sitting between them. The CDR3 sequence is CATSDSGEETQYF. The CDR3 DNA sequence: TGTGCCACCAGTGATTCAGGGGAAGAGACCCAGTACTTC.

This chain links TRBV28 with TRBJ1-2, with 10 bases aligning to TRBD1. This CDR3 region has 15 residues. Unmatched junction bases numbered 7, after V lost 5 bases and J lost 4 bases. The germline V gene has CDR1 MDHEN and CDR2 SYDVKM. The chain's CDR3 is CASSIGTGDPYGYTF. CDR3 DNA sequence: TGTGCCAGCAGTATCGGGACAGGGGACCCCTATGGCTACACCTTC.

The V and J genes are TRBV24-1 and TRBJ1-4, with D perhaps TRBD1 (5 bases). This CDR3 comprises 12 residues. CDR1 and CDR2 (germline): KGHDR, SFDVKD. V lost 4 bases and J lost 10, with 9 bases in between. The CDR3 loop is CATSDSGGKLFF. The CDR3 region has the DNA TGTGCCACCAGTGACTCCGGGGGAAAACTGTTTTTT.

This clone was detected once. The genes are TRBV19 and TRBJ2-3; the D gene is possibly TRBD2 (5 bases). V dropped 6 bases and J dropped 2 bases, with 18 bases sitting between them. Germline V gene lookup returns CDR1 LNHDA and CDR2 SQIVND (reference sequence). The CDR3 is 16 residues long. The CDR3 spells CASSYLSLRDTDTQYF. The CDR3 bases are TGTGCCAGTAGCTATCTGAGCCTCCGGGACACAGATACGCAGTATTTT.

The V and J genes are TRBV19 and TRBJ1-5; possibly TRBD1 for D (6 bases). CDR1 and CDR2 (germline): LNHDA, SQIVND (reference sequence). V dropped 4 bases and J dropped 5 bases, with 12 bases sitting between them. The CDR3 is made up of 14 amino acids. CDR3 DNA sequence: TGTGCCAGTAGTAACTGGGGGGCCCATCAGCCCCAGCATTTT. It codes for CASSNWGAHQPQHF.

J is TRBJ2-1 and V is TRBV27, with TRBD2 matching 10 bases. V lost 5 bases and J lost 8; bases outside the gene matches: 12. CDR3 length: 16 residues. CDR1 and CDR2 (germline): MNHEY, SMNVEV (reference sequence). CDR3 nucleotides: TGTGCCAGCAGTCAAAGATCTAGCGGGAGACGCGATGAGCAGTTCTTC. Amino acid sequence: CASSQRSSGRRDEQFF.

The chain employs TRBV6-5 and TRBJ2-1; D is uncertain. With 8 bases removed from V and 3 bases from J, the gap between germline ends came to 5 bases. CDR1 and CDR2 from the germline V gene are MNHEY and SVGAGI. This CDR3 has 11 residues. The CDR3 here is CASGNYNEQFF. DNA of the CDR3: TGTGCCAGCGGGAACTACAATGAGCAGTTCTTC.

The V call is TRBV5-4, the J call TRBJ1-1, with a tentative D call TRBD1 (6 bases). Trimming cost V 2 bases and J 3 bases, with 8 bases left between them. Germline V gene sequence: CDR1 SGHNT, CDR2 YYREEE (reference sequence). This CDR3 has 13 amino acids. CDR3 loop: CASSFRTDTEAFF. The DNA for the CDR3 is TGTGCCAGCAGCTTTAGGACAGACACTGAAGCTTTCTTT.